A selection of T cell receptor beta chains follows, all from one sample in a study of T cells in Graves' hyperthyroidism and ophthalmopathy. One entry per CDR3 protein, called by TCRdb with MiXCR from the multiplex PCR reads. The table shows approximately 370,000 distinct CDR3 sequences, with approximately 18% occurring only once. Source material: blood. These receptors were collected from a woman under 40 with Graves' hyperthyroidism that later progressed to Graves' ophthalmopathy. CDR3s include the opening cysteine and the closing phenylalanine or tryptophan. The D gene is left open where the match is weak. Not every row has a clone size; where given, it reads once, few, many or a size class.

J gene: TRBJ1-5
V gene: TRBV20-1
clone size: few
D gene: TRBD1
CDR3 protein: CSVGTESSNQPQHF
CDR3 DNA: TGCAGTGTAGGGACAGAGTCTTCCAATCAGCCCCAGCATTTT

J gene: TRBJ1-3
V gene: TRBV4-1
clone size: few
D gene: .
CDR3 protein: CASSQTAGNTIYF
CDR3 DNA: TGCGCCAGCAGCCAGACAGCAGGAAACACCATATATTTT

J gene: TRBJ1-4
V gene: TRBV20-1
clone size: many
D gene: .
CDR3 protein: CSARRDRTIATNEKLFF
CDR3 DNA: TGCAGTGCTAGAAGAGACAGGACAATAGCTACTAATGAAAAACTGTTTTTT

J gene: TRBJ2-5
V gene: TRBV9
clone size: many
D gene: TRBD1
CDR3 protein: CASSVGTDRMLETQYF
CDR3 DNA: TGTGCCAGCAGCGTAGGAACGGACAGGATGTTGGAGACCCAGTACTTC

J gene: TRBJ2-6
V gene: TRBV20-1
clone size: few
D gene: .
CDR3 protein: CSARPKWAGANVLTF
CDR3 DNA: TGCAGTGCTAGACCAAAGTGGGCTGGGGCCAACGTCCTGACTTTC

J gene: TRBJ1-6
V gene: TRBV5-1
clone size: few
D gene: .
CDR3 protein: CASSLAGASGSPLHF
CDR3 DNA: TGCGCCAGCAGCTTGGCGGGCGCGTCGGGTTCACCCCTCCACTTT

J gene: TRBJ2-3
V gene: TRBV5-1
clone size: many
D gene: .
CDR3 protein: CASSLAEFSTDTQYF
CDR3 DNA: TGCGCCAGCAGCTTGGCTGAGTTTAGCACAGATACGCAGTATTTT

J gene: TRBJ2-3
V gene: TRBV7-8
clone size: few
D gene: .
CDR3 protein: CASLHSPTDTQYF
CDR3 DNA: TGTGCCAGCCTCCACAGCCCCACAGATACGCAGTATTTT

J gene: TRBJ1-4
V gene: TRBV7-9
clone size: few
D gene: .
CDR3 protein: CASSLIGEGKNEKLFF
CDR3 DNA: TGTGCCAGCAGCTTAATCGGAGAGGGCAAAAATGAAAAACTGTTTTTT

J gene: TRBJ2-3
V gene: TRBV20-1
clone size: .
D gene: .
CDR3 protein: CSARALTSTDTQYF
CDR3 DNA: TGCAGTGCTAGAGCACTTACCAGCACAGATACGCAGTATTTT

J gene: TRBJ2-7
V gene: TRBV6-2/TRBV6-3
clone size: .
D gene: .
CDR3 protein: CASSSLLADTFYEQYF
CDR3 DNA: TGTGCCAGCAGTTCCCTCTTAGCGGACACATTCTACGAGCAGTACTTC

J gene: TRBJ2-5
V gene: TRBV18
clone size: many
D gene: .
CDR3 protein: CASSSTVGEDETQYF
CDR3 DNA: TGTGCCAGCTCATCCACGGTAGGCGAGGACGAGACCCAGTACTTC

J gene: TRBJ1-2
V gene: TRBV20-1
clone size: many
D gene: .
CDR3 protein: CSAREQGASGGYTF
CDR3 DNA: TGCAGTGCTAGAGAACAGGGCGCATCGGGAGGCTACACCTTC

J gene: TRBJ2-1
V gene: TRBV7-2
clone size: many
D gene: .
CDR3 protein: CASSSTGEQFF
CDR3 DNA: TGTGCCAGCAGCTCAACAGGGGAGCAGTTCTTC

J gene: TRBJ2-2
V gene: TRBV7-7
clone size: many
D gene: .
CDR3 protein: CASSPRHIGGGSGELFF
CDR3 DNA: TGTGCTAGCAGCCCCCGGCACATAGGGGGAGGCTCGGGGGAGCTGTTTTTT

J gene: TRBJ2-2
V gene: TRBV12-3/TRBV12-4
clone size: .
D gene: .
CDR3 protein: CASGGGAGELFF
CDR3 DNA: TGTGCCAGCGGCGGAGGAGCCGGGGAGCTGTTTTTT

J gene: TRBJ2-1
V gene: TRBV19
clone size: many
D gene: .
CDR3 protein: CASSIDRYNEQFF
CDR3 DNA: TGTGCCAGTAGTATAGATCGGTACAATGAGCAGTTCTTC

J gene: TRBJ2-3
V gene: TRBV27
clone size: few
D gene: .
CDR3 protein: CASSLSSTEDTQYF
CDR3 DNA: TGTGCCAGCAGTTTATCGTCAACAGAAGATACGCAGTATTTT

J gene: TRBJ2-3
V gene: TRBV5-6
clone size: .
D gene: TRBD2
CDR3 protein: CASSSFRRGLAGADTQYF
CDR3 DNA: TGTGCCAGCAGCTCTTTTCGGCGGGGACTAGCGGGAGCAGATACGCAGTATTTT

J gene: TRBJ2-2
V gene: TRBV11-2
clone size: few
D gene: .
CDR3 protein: CASSLVLSGAGELFF
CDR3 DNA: TGTGCCAGCAGCTTAGTCCTCAGTGGTGCCGGGGAGCTGTTTTTT

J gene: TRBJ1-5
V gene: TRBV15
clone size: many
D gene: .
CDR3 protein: CATSRDREQPQHF
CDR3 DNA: TGTGCCACCAGCAGAGACAGGGAACAGCCCCAGCATTTT

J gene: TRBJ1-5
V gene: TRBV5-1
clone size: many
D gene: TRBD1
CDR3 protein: CASSLRSGGGQPQHF
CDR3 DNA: TGCGCCAGCAGCTTACGTTCAGGGGGCGGTCAGCCCCAGCATTTT

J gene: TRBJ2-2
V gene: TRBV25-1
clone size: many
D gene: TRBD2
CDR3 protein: CASSEVSGSRELFF
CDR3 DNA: TGTGCCAGCAGTGAAGTTAGCGGGAGTCGGGAGCTGTTTTTT

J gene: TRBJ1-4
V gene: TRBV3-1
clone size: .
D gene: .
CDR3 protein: CASSPGRGPLASEKLFF
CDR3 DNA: TGTGCCAGCAGCCCGGGCAGGGGCCCCCTGGCCTCTGAAAAACTGTTTTTT

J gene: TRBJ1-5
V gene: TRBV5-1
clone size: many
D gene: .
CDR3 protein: CASSLEPEGNQPQHF
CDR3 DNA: TGCGCCAGCAGCTTGGAACCGGAGGGGAATCAGCCCCAGCATTTT

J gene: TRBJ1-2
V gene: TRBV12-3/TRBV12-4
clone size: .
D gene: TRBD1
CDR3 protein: CASSPSGDRGIHGYTF
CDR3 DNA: TGTGCCAGCAGCCCTTCGGGGGACAGGGGTATCCATGGCTACACCTTC

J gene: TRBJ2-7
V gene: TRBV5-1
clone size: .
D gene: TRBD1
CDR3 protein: CASSAQGASYEQYF
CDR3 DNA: TGCGCCAGCAGCGCACAGGGGGCCTCCTACGAGCAGTACTTC

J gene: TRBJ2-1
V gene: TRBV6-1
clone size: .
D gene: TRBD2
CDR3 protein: CASWSGGGNEQFF
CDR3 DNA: TGTGCCAGCTGGTCTGGCGGGGGCAATGAGCAGTTCTTC

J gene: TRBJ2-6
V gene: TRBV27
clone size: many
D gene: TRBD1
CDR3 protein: CASTGQGASGANVLTF
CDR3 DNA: TGTGCCAGCACGGGACAGGGAGCTTCAGGGGCCAACGTCCTGACTTTC

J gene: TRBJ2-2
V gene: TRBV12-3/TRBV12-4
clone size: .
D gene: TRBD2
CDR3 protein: CASSSEWREATGELFF
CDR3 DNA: TGTGCCAGCAGTTCGGAGTGGCGGGAGGCCACCGGGGAGCTGTTTTTT

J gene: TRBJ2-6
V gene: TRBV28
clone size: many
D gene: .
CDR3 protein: CASSSNSHYSGANVLTF
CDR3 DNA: TGTGCCAGCAGTTCCAATTCACATTACTCTGGGGCCAACGTCCTGACTTTC

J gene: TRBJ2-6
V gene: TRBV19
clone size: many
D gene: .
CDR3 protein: CASSSVSGANVLTF
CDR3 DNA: TGTGCCAGCAGTTCGGTCTCTGGGGCCAACGTCCTGACTTTC

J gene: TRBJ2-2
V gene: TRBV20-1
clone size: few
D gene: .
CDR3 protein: CSATPMGGLNTGELFF
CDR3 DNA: TGCAGTGCTACCCCTATGGGGGGCCTGAACACCGGGGAGCTGTTTTTT

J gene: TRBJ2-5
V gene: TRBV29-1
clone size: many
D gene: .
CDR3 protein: CSVPGGGQETQYF
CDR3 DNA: TGCAGCGTGCCAGGGGGGGGCCAGGAGACCCAGTACTTC

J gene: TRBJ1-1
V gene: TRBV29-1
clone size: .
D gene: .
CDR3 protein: CSVEGQGSRKNTEAFF
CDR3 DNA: TGCAGCGTGGAGGGGCAGGGATCCAGAAAGAACACTGAAGCTTTCTTT

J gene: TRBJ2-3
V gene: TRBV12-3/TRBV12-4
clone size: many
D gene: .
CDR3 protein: CASVSPQVYGDTQYF
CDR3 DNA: TGTGCCAGCGTATCTCCCCAGGTCTATGGAGATACGCAGTATTTT

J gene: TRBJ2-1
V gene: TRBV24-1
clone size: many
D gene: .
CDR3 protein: CATSDPDPSSYNEQFF
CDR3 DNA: TGTGCCACCAGTGATCCTGACCCAAGCTCCTACAATGAGCAGTTCTTC